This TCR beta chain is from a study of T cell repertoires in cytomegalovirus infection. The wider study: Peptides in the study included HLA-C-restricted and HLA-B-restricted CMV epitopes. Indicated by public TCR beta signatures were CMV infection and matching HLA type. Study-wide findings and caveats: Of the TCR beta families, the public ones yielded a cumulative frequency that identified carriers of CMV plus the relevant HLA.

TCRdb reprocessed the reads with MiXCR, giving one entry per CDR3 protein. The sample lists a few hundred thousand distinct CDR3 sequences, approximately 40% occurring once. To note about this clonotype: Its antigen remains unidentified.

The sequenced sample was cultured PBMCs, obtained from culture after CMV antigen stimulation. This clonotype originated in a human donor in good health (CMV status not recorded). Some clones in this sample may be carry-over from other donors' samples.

The CDR3 DNA reads as TGTGCCAGCAGTTTAAAGCAGATAGGTGAAAAACTGTTTTTT. Translation gives CASSLKQIGEKLFF. V gene TRBV28 combines with J gene TRBJ1-4; D is ambiguous. Per germline, CDR1 MDHEN and CDR2 SYDVKM. This CDR3 contains 14 residues. V lost 2 bases to trimming and J lost 7 bases, with 11 bases between them.